The 13 T cell receptor beta chains in this list originate from one sample, sequenced in a study of T cells after yellow fever vaccination. TCRdb reanalysed the 5' RACE reads using MiXCR and keeps one entry per CDR3 protein. The repertoire consists of 150,000 or so distinct CDR3 sequences, with around 7% occurring once and the leading ten covering 2.5% to 3%. The material was CD4+ T cells sorted from PBMCs, obtained less than 6 days after the first yellow fever vaccination. Receptor source: a man younger than 35 who received the YFV17D yellow fever vaccine.

J is TRBJ2-4 and V is TRBV15, with TRBD2 matching over 12 bases. V shed 1 base and J 0 bases; nucleotides not matched to a gene: 4. The CDR3 has 18 amino acids. Germline CDR1 is LNHNV and CDR2 is YYDKDF (reference sequence). CDR3 bases: TGTGCCACCAGCAGAGCGACTAGCGGGGGACTAGCCAAAAACATTCAGTACTTC. Translating gives CATSRATSGGLAKNIQYF.

The table lists this clonotype with many counts. This chain uses TRBV7-2 with TRBJ1-1; TRBD1 is a possible D gene (6 bases). The CDR3 spans 13 residues. V was pared by 6 bases and J by 6 bases, with 14 bases between. Looked up from germline, CDR1 is SGHTA and CDR2 is FQGNSA. CDR3: CASSQGNSAEAFF. In DNA form, the CDR3 reads TGTGCCAGCAGTCAGGGGAACAGCGCTGAAGCTTTCTTT.

This clonotype showed up many times. The chain carries TRBV20-1 and TRBJ1-6; TRBD1 might be the D (6 bases). V gave up 5 bases and J gave up 7 bases, with 9 bases separating them. This CDR3 spans 12 amino acids. CDR1 and CDR2 (germline): DFQATT, SNEGSKA (reference sequence). CDR3 sequence reads: CSAPDRNSPLHF. The CDR3 nucleotides read TGCAGTGCTCCGGACAGAAATTCACCCCTCCACTTT.

This clonotype has only a few counts. The gene calls are TRBV7-2 and TRBJ1-1; D call uncertain. Trimming stripped 1 base from V and 4 bases from J, with 10 bases between. The CDR3 sequence is 14 residues long. The germline V gene encodes CDR1 SGHTA and CDR2 FQGNSA. The CDR3 sequence is CASSLDPEPTEAFF. CDR3 DNA: TGTGCCAGCAGCTTAGACCCCGAGCCCACTGAAGCTTTCTTT. Complete variable domain (other parts from reference TRBV7-2 and TRBJ1-1): GAGVSQSPSNKVTEKGKDVELRCDPISGHTALYWYRQSLGQGLEFLIYFQGNSAPDKSGLPSDRFSAERTGGSVSTLTIQRTQQEDSAVYLCASSLDPEPTEAFFGQGTRLTVV.

The gene calls are TRBV5-1 and TRBJ2-5; the D gene is possibly TRBD2 (5 bases). This CDR3 spans 16 amino acids. V was pared by 2 bases and J by 2 bases, with 16 bases between. Per germline, CDR1 SGHRS and CDR2 YFSETQ. The CDR3 region is CASSFGFFREQETQYF. DNA for the CDR3: TGCGCCAGCAGCTTCGGATTCTTTCGGGAACAAGAGACCCAGTACTTC.

This clonotype was counted between two and nine times. The V and J genes are TRBV6-1 and TRBJ2-4; 8 bases are a match to TRBD1. This CDR3 is 17 amino acids long. Germline trimming cut 8 bases from V and 0 bases from J; bases unmatched to any gene: 12. CDR1 and CDR2 from the germline V gene are MNHNS and SASEGT. The CDR3 nucleotides read TGTGCCAGCCGGGACAGGCATACTACCGTAGCCAAAAACATTCAGTACTTC. Translated: CASRDRHTTVAKNIQYF.

This clonotype was counted ten times or more. The rearrangement joins TRBV16 to TRBJ1-2; D call uncertain. Germline V CDR1 and CDR2: KGHSY, FQNENV. CDR3 length equals 13 residues. Trimming took off 1 base at V and 5 bases at J, with 8 bases between the two ends. The CDR3 DNA reads as TGTGCCAGCAGCCAATTTGAACAGTATGGCTACACCTTC. Amino acids: CASSQFEQYGYTF.

This clonotype was recorded many times. The chain uses TRBV4-3 and TRBJ2-6; TRBD1 or TRBD2 may be the D gene (5 bases each). Trimming cost V 5 bases and J 13 bases, with 15 bases left between them. CDR1 and CDR2 (germline): LGHNA, YSLEER. The CDR3 runs to 13 residues. CDR3 in DNA: TGCGCCAGCAGCTTGGCAGGGACGTGGGTCCTGACTTTC. Protein product: CASSLAGTWVLTF.

This clonotype was picked up many times. J is TRBJ1-3 and V is TRBV4-3; D uncertain. CDR1 is LGHNA and CDR2 is YSLEER in the germline V gene. V dropped 0 bases and J dropped 0 bases, with 12 bases sitting between them. CDR3 length: 17 amino acids. The CDR3, as DNA: TGCGCCAGCAGCCAAGAACGGGGAGCCAGCTCTGGAAACACCATATATTTT. It yields the protein CASSQERGASSGNTIYF.

The V gene is TRBV20-1, the J gene TRBJ1-5; D is ambiguous. Trimming removed 6 bases at V and 3 bases at J, with 9 bases between. Germline assignment: CDR1 DFQATT and CDR2 SNEGSKA (reference sequence). The CDR3 loop spans 12 amino acids. Here the CDR3 reads CSAPGYNQPQHF. The DNA of the CDR3 is TGCAGTGCGCCGGGTTACAATCAGCCCCAGCATTTT.

This clonotype was seen at least ten times. The chain couples TRBV4-1 to TRBJ2-3; 11 nucleotides match TRBD2. Germline CDR1 is MGHRA and CDR2 is YSYEKL. V shed 0 bases and J 0 bases; nucleotides not matched to a gene: 5. This CDR3 contains 18 residues. Here the CDR3 DNA reads TGCGCCAGCAGCCAAGACTCGACTAGCGGGATGAGCACAGATACGCAGTATTTT. Translation gives CASSQDSTSGMSTDTQYF.

There are a few counts of this clonotype. The chain carries TRBV9 and TRBJ1-3; the match to TRBD1 covers 8 bases. J gave up 2 bases and V 3 bases, and 1 base lay outside the gene matches. Germline V gene lookup returns CDR1 SGDLS and CDR2 YYNGEE. This CDR3 comprises 14 residues. In nucleotides, the CDR3 is TGTGCCAGCAGCGGGGACAGGACTGGAAACACCATATATTTT. This translates into CASSGDRTGNTIYF.

In this sample, this clonotype turned up many times. The rearrangement joins TRBV7-9 to TRBJ1-4; the D is unclear. Per the germline V gene, CDR1 is SEHNR and CDR2 is FQNEAQ (reference sequence). V was clipped by 3 bases and J by 7 bases, with 3 bases between them. The CDR3 runs to 11 residues. The DNA for the CDR3 is TGTGCCAGCAGCTTGTTTGAAAAACTGTTTTTT. Its protein product is CASSLFEKLFF.